The rows below give T cell receptor beta chains drawn from one sample of a study of T cells after yellow fever vaccination. TCRdb reanalysed the 5' RACE reads using MiXCR and keeps one entry per CDR3 protein. The profile shows about 300,000 distinct CDR3 sequences, less than 9.5% of them singletons. The sample was CD4+ T cells sorted from PBMCs, taken 5 days after the yellow fever booster vaccination. These receptors were collected from a man between 18 and 29 years old who received the YFV17D yellow fever vaccine. Both conserved end residues are part of each CDR3. The D gene is left open where the match is weak. The size field is filled for only some rows; it gives once, few, many or a size class.

J	size	V	D	DNA	CDR3
TRBJ2-1	many	TRBV7-3	TRBD2	TGTGCCAGCAGCCCTGAACTAGCGGCCAATGAGCAGTTCTTC	CASSPELAANEQFF
TRBJ1-5	.	TRBV20-1	TRBD1	TGCAGTGCTCAAGACAGGGGTAAGGTTCAGCCCCAGCATTTT	CSAQDRGKVQPQHF
TRBJ2-4	.	TRBV12-3/TRBV12-4	.	TGTGCCAGCAGTTTAGGGCCCCTAGGCTTC	CASSLGPLGF
TRBJ2-4	few	TRBV12-3/TRBV12-4	.	TGTGCCAGCAGTTTAAGGCATATAAACATTCAGTACTTC	CASSLRHINIQYF
TRBJ2-1	few	TRBV28	.	TGTGCCAGTGTCTCGGGGAGCACCTACAATGAGCAGTTCTTC	CASVSGSTYNEQFF
TRBJ1-3	.	TRBV6-5	.	TGTGCCAGCAGTTACATAGGCGGGAGCTCTGGAAACACCATATATTTT	CASSYIGGSSGNTIYF
TRBJ1-1	.	TRBV12-3/TRBV12-4	.	TGTGCCAGCAGGTCGGGACTGTTCACTGAAGCTTTCTTT	CASRSGLFTEAFF
TRBJ1-1	.	TRBV15	TRBD1	TGTGCCACCAGCAGAGGGAACAGGGGTGAAGCTTTCTTT	CATSRGNRGEAFF
TRBJ1-2	.	TRBV5-4	.	TGTGCCAGCAGCTTGGTTCCCGGGTTCTATGGCTACACCTTC	CASSLVPGFYGYTF
TRBJ1-1	few	TRBV28	.	TGTGCCAGCAGTTCTGGACACGGCCGGGGCACTGAAGCTTTCTTT	CASSSGHGRGTEAFF
TRBJ1-2	.	TRBV9	.	TGTGCCAGCAGCGTCCAGGCTTATGGCTACACCTTC	CASSVQAYGYTF
TRBJ2-4	.	TRBV20-1	.	TGCAGTGCTGGTACCACCGGGACTTTAGCCAAAAACATTCAGTACTTC	CSAGTTGTLAKNIQYF
TRBJ2-5	few	TRBV12-3/TRBV12-4	.	TGTGCCAGCAGTTTGAGGGGACATCAAGAGACCCAGTACTTC	CASSLRGHQETQYF
TRBJ1-5	few	TRBV29-1	.	TGCAGCGTCCGAGACAGTGATCAGCCCCAGCATTTT	CSVRDSDQPQHF
TRBJ2-3	few	TRBV7-9	.	TGTGCCAGCTCAGGTGCTAGCACAGATACGCAGTATTTT	CASSGASTDTQYF
TRBJ1-6	few	TRBV12-3/TRBV12-4	.	TGTGCCAGCAGCTCGGGTTCCCGGGGTTCACCCCTCCACTTT	CASSSGSRGSPLHF
TRBJ2-3	.	TRBV3-1	TRBD2	TGTGCCAGTAGCCGCGGGGGGGCCGTAGATACGCAGTATTTT	CASSRGGAVDTQYF
TRBJ2-5	many	TRBV9	TRBD2	TGTGCCAGCAGCGTAGGGCCGGGACTAGCGGGGGGACAAGAGACCCAGTACTTC	CASSVGPGLAGGQETQYF
TRBJ2-4	.	TRBV27	TRBD2	TGTGCCAGCAGGGCTAGCGGACCGAGGGGAAACATTCAGTACTTC	CASRASGPRGNIQYF
TRBJ1-3	few	TRBV7-9	.	TGTGCCAGCAGCCTAGGGTGGAGCTCTGGAAACACCATATATTTT	CASSLGWSSGNTIYF
TRBJ2-3	.	TRBV18	.	TGTGCCAGCTCACCAAGCGAACGGGACATTTTCACAGATACGCAGTATTTT	CASSPSERDIFTDTQYF
TRBJ2-1	.	TRBV7-2	.	TGTGCCAGCAGCTTATTTGTGCGAGAGCAGTTCTTC	CASSLFVREQFF
TRBJ2-3	few	TRBV4-3	TRBD2	TGCGCCAGCAGCCAAGAGACTAGCGGGGGGGCGGATACGCAGTATTTT	CASSQETSGGADTQYF
TRBJ2-6	few	TRBV3-1	.	TGTGCCAGCAGCCAAGAACGGGCAGGGGCCAACGTCCTGACTTTC	CASSQERAGANVLTF
TRBJ2-1	many	TRBV5-1	.	TGCGCCAGCAGCTTGTTCCCCTACCTCACGTACAATGAGCAGTTCTTC	CASSLFPYLTYNEQFF
TRBJ2-2	many	TRBV28	TRBD1	TGTGCCAGCAGTTCGGGACAGGGGGACACCGGGGAGCTGTTTTTT	CASSSGQGDTGELFF
TRBJ1-1	.	TRBV7-9	.	TGTGCCAGCAGCTTAGAGGAACGGACAGCTAACACTGAAGCTTTCTTT	CASSLEERTANTEAFF
TRBJ2-7	.	TRBV6-5	TRBD2	TGTGCCAGCAGACCCGCTAGCGGGGGGTACGAGCAGTACTTC	CASRPASGGYEQYF
TRBJ2-7	.	TRBV6-2/TRBV6-3	.	TGTGCCAGCAGTTACTCGAGTTGGGCCTACGAGCAGTACTTC	CASSYSSWAYEQYF
TRBJ2-3	.	TRBV6-6	TRBD2	TGTGCCAGCAGACAGAGACTAGCATTGTTGGCAGATACGCAGTATTTT	CASRQRLALLADTQYF
TRBJ2-3	few	TRBV5-1	.	TGCGCCAGCAGCTTGGAGACGGGGTCCGATACGCAGTATTTT	CASSLETGSDTQYF
TRBJ1-2	.	TRBV7-9	.	TGTGCCAGCAGCCGCCCCGGGGGGGGTGGCTATGGCTACACCTTC	CASSRPGGGGYGYTF
TRBJ2-6	.	TRBV19	.	TGTGCCAGTAGTATAGAGGGGGGCTCTGGGGCCAACGTCCTGACTTTC	CASSIEGGSGANVLTF
TRBJ2-2	many	TRBV6-5	.	TGTGCCAGCAGGGAATCTAATCCCGGGGAGCTGTTTTTT	CASRESNPGELFF
TRBJ2-5	few	TRBV5-1	.	TGCGCCAGCAGCTTGGGGCGGGGGCCTGGCGAGACCCAGTACTTC	CASSLGRGPGETQYF
TRBJ1-1	few	TRBV9	.	TGTGCCAGCAGCGTAGATTGGGGGACCACTGAAGCTTTCTTT	CASSVDWGTTEAFF
TRBJ2-5	few	TRBV30	.	TGTGCCTGGAGCGGGCGAGGGGCCCAGTACTTC	CAWSGRGAQYF
TRBJ2-7	many	TRBV18	.	TGTGCCAGCTCAAAGGATGGAGTCCTATCCTACGAGCAGTACTTC	CASSKDGVLSYEQYF
TRBJ2-7	once	TRBV3-1	.	TGTGCCAGCAGCGTCTTCAGGGGCGAGCAGTACTTC	CASSVFRGEQYF
TRBJ1-4	.	TRBV20-1	.	TGCAGTGCTAGACAACCAGGGCGAGAAAAACTGTTTTTT	CSARQPGREKLFF
TRBJ1-2	few	TRBV12-3/TRBV12-4	.	TGTGCCAGCAGTTTACTCGGTTTCGATGGCTACACCTTC	CASSLLGFDGYTF